The TCR beta chain described here comes from a study of blood T cell repertoires in COVID-19. Background on the study: From the United States, Italy and Spain came samples of acute and convalescent COVID-19. Sample material is recorded as cDNA or gDNA derived from T cells, B-cell-depleted T cells, or PBMCs.

This CDR3 is 16 amino acids long. Germline V CDR1 and CDR2: SGHDN, FVKESK. V was pared by 0 bases and J by 5 bases, with 17 bases between. Original methodology: It was from reference gene primer amplification that nucleated cell counts were estimated. Assay used: immunoSEQ multiplex PCR; TCRdb lists only in-frame clones, some missing. D and trimming were read from the DNA, whereas the V and J calls and clone size are those reported in that table. The sample has 80,000 to 100,000 clones; about nine tenths are singletons. This clonotype originated in a middle-aged man with acute or convalescent COVID-19. Specimen: peripheral blood. The J gene is TRBJ2-7, the V gene TRBV14; maybe TRBD2 (5 bases). DNA of the CDR3: TGTGCCAGCAGCCAAGATCTGGTAGCAACGGAGGACGAGCAGTACTTC. It specifies CASSQDLVATEDEQYF.